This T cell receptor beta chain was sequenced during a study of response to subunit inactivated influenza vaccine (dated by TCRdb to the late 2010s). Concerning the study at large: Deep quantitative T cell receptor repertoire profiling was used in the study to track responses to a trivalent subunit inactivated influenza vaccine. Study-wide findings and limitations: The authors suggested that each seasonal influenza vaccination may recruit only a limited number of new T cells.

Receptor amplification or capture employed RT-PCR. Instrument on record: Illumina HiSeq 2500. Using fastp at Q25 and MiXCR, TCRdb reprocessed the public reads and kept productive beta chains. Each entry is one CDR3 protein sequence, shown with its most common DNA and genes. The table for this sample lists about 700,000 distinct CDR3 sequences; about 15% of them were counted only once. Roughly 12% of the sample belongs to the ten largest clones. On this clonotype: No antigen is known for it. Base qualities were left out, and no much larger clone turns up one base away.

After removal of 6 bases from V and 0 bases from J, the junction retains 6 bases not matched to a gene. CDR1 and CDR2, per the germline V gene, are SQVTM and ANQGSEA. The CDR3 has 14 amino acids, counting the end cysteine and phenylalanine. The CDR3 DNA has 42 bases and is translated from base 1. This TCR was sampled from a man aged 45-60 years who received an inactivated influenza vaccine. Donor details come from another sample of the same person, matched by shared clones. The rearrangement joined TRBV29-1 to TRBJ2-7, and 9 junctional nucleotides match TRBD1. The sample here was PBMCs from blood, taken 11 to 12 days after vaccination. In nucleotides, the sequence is TGCAGCGTAACCGGGACAGGGACCTCCTACGAGCAGTACTTC. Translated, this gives CSVTGTGTSYEQYF.